The sequence of this T cell receptor (beta chain) was determined in a study of control samples from healthy donors and cancer patients. Produced via immunoSEQ multiplex PCR; TCRdb's table is partial and in-frame only. The repertoire holds more than 20,000 clones, with approximately 91% as singletons. The TCR was taken from a man aged 45-60 years with lung cancer. What was sequenced was PBMCs.

The CDR3, as DNA: TGCAGCACCGACGGACCCAACACCGGGGAGCTGTTTTTT. It translates to CSTDGPNTGELFF. The genes are TRBV29-1 and TRBJ2-2; D uncertain. Germline V CDR1 and CDR2: SQVTM, ANQGSEA. V was trimmed by 8 bases and J by 2 bases, leaving 12 bases between them. The CDR3 runs 13 residues.